The rows below give T cell receptor beta chains drawn from one sample of a study of patients and donors after allogeneic stem cell transplantation. MiXCR, run by TCRdb on the RT-PCR reads, gives a single entry per CDR3 protein. The repertoire consists of 800,000 to 1,000,000 distinct CDR3 sequences, with about 20% occurring once and the leading ten covering 5.5% to 6.5%. The sequencing input was blood, either unsorted or a sorted T cell fraction (not recorded which). These receptors were obtained from a human donor who was either an allogeneic HSCT recipient or a stem cell or donor lymphocyte infusion donor (not recorded which). It is not recorded whose cells these are; they may come from a transplant donor. CDR3s include the opening cysteine and the closing phenylalanine or tryptophan. Each record gives: V gene, clone size, J gene, D gene, CDR3 DNA, CDR3 protein. A D gene is named only where the DNA matches it firmly. Clone size is shown for a subset of rows, as once, few, many or a class of expanded clone.

V gene: TRBV10-3; clone size: -; J gene: TRBJ2-1; D gene: TRBD1; CDR3 DNA: TGTGCCATCAACGCGGACAGGGGCAATGAGCAGTTCTTC; CDR3 protein: CAINADRGNEQFF
V gene: TRBV10-3; clone size: few; J gene: TRBJ2-1; D gene: -; CDR3 DNA: TGTGCCATCAGTGAGCCCGCAGTCTACAATGAGCAGTTCTTC; CDR3 protein: CAISEPAVYNEQFF
V gene: TRBV29-1; clone size: -; J gene: TRBJ2-5; D gene: -; CDR3 DNA: TGCAGCGGAGGGGATGGACAGCGAGCGGCCCAGTACTTC; CDR3 protein: CSGGDGQRAAQYF
V gene: TRBV15; clone size: -; J gene: TRBJ2-5; D gene: -; CDR3 DNA: TGTGCCACCAGCCGGACAAGGGGGACAGAGACCCAGTACTTC; CDR3 protein: CATSRTRGTETQYF
V gene: TRBV4-3; clone size: many; J gene: TRBJ2-7; D gene: -; CDR3 DNA: TGCGCCAGCAGCCAAGACAGCTCCTACGAGCAGTACTTC; CDR3 protein: CASSQDSSYEQYF
V gene: TRBV6-2/TRBV6-3; clone size: -; J gene: TRBJ2-3; D gene: TRBD2; CDR3 DNA: TGTGCCAGCAGTTACTCTATGTCTAGCGGCGAAGATACGCAGTATTTT; CDR3 protein: CASSYSMSSGEDTQYF
V gene: TRBV27; clone size: few; J gene: TRBJ1-5; D gene: -; CDR3 DNA: TGTGCCAGCAGTTCAAGGCACGGTCAGCCCCAGCATTTT; CDR3 protein: CASSSRHGQPQHF
V gene: TRBV29-1; clone size: many; J gene: TRBJ2-1; D gene: -; CDR3 DNA: TGCAGCCACCAGACCCCCTACAATGAGCAGTTCTTC; CDR3 protein: CSHQTPYNEQFF
V gene: TRBV27; clone size: few; J gene: TRBJ2-5; D gene: TRBD2; CDR3 DNA: TGTGCCAGCAGCCTTTGGGAGGGCGAGACCCAGTACTTC; CDR3 protein: CASSLWEGETQYF
V gene: TRBV20-1; clone size: -; J gene: TRBJ2-7; D gene: -; CDR3 DNA: TGCAGTGCAGGCAGACACCCAGGCTACGAGCAGTACTTC; CDR3 protein: CSAGRHPGYEQYF
V gene: TRBV5-5; clone size: few; J gene: TRBJ2-3; D gene: TRBD2; CDR3 DNA: TGTGCCAGCATACGGACTAGCGGGCCGTCGGATACGCAGTATTTT; CDR3 protein: CASIRTSGPSDTQYF
V gene: TRBV27; clone size: many; J gene: TRBJ1-6; D gene: TRBD1; CDR3 DNA: TGTGCCAGCAGTTTATTGACAGGGGGGCCCCTCCACTTT; CDR3 protein: CASSLLTGGPLHF
V gene: TRBV4-3; clone size: few; J gene: TRBJ2-1; D gene: TRBD1; CDR3 DNA: TGCGCCAGCAGCCAAGGGACAGGGGGCTATGAGCAGTTCTTC; CDR3 protein: CASSQGTGGYEQFF
V gene: TRBV5-5; clone size: -; J gene: TRBJ2-3; D gene: -; CDR3 DNA: TGTGCCAGCAGCCCTCCGGTCATTGGCCCTAGCACAGATACGCAGTATTTT; CDR3 protein: CASSPPVIGPSTDTQYF
V gene: TRBV29-1; clone size: -; J gene: TRBJ2-7; D gene: -; CDR3 DNA: TGCAGCGTAGGTAGCTACGAGCAGTACTTC; CDR3 protein: CSVGSYEQYF
V gene: TRBV18; clone size: -; J gene: TRBJ2-3; D gene: TRBD2; CDR3 DNA: TGTGCCAGCTCACCACTGAGCGGGAGAAAGACAGATACGCAGTATTTT; CDR3 protein: CASSPLSGRKTDTQYF
V gene: TRBV7-8; clone size: few; J gene: TRBJ1-4; D gene: -; CDR3 DNA: TGTGCCAGCAGCGATGGACTGGAAAAACTGTTTTTT; CDR3 protein: CASSDGLEKLFF
V gene: TRBV29-1; clone size: -; J gene: TRBJ1-1; D gene: -; CDR3 DNA: TGCAGCGTTGGACAGGCTGAAGCTTTCTTT; CDR3 protein: CSVGQAEAFF
V gene: TRBV20-1; clone size: -; J gene: TRBJ1-6; D gene: -; CDR3 DNA: TGCAGTGCTAGATGGGGGGGCGGGTTTAGTAATTCACCCCTCCACTTT; CDR3 protein: CSARWGGGFSNSPLHF
V gene: TRBV20-1; clone size: few; J gene: TRBJ2-7; D gene: -; CDR3 DNA: TGCAGTGCTTTATCCGGGACGGTTTACGAGCAGTACTTC; CDR3 protein: CSALSGTVYEQYF
V gene: TRBV11-2; clone size: -; J gene: TRBJ2-7; D gene: -; CDR3 DNA: TGTGCCAGCAGCCGAGCGGCGGGGCCCTACGAGCAGTACTTC; CDR3 protein: CASSRAAGPYEQYF
V gene: TRBV12-3/TRBV12-4; clone size: few; J gene: TRBJ2-2; D gene: -; CDR3 DNA: TGTGCCAGCAGTTTAAAACAGGGCGGACCCGGGGAGCTGTTTTTT; CDR3 protein: CASSLKQGGPGELFF
V gene: TRBV18; clone size: few; J gene: TRBJ2-6; D gene: -; CDR3 DNA: TGTGCCAGCTCACGCGATAGAATTGGCAGGTCAGCCCCTGGGGCCAACGTCCTGACTTTC; CDR3 protein: CASSRDRIGRSAPGANVLTF
V gene: TRBV18; clone size: few; J gene: TRBJ2-3; D gene: -; CDR3 DNA: TGTGCCAGCTCACCACCTGCCAGGGCGTACACAGATACGCAGTATTTT; CDR3 protein: CASSPPARAYTDTQYF
V gene: TRBV25-1; clone size: few; J gene: TRBJ1-6; D gene: -; CDR3 DNA: TGTGCCAGCAGTGTGGCAGCGGACCTCCACTTT; CDR3 protein: CASSVAADLHF
V gene: TRBV12-3/TRBV12-4; clone size: few; J gene: TRBJ1-2; D gene: TRBD1; CDR3 DNA: TGTGCCAGCAGTTTTCAGGGGGCAGATGGCTACACCTTC; CDR3 protein: CASSFQGADGYTF
V gene: TRBV18; clone size: many; J gene: TRBJ1-1; D gene: -; CDR3 DNA: TGTGCCAGCTCACCCACGGGACGGAACACTGAAGCTTTCTTT; CDR3 protein: CASSPTGRNTEAFF
V gene: TRBV29-1; clone size: -; J gene: TRBJ2-5; D gene: -; CDR3 DNA: TGCAGCGTTGAAAGCCTCGCCAGCGGACGGAACTACCAAGAGACCCAGTACTTC; CDR3 protein: CSVESLASGRNYQETQYF
V gene: TRBV13; clone size: -; J gene: TRBJ1-6; D gene: -; CDR3 DNA: TGTGCCAGCAGTGGGGAGGGTTCACCCCTCCACTTT; CDR3 protein: CASSGEGSPLHF
V gene: TRBV24-1; clone size: few; J gene: TRBJ2-2; D gene: TRBD1; CDR3 DNA: TGTGCCACCAGTGGATCCCCCGGGACAGATAACACCGGGGAGCTGTTTTTT; CDR3 protein: CATSGSPGTDNTGELFF
V gene: TRBV4-1; clone size: few; J gene: TRBJ1-1; D gene: TRBD1; CDR3 DNA: TGCGCCAGCAGCCAGCCTGGGACAGGGTTAAACTTATTCTTT; CDR3 protein: CASSQPGTGLNLFF
V gene: TRBV9; clone size: -; J gene: TRBJ2-7; D gene: -; CDR3 DNA: TGTGCCAGCAGCGTAGGACTCTCCCCCTCCTACGAGCAGTACTTC; CDR3 protein: CASSVGLSPSYEQYF
V gene: TRBV5-4; clone size: -; J gene: TRBJ2-3; D gene: -; CDR3 DNA: TGTGCCAGCAGCCGTAAGGGGGGCCCCGGTACGCAGTATTTT; CDR3 protein: CASSRKGGPGTQYF
V gene: TRBV18; clone size: -; J gene: TRBJ1-6; D gene: -; CDR3 DNA: TGTGCCAGCTCACCCGCAGAGTCACCCCTCCACTTT; CDR3 protein: CASSPAESPLHF
V gene: TRBV10-3; clone size: few; J gene: TRBJ2-3; D gene: -; CDR3 DNA: TGTGCCATCAGACCGGGACCAGGAAAGAGCACAGATACGCAGTATTTT; CDR3 protein: CAIRPGPGKSTDTQYF
V gene: TRBV4-2; clone size: many; J gene: TRBJ1-1; D gene: TRBD1; CDR3 DNA: TGTGCCAGCAGCCGCGTTGAGACAGGGGCCGAAGCTTTCTTT; CDR3 protein: CASSRVETGAEAFF
V gene: TRBV6-1; clone size: -; J gene: TRBJ2-2; D gene: -; CDR3 DNA: TGTGCCAGCAGCGTAGAGGTACCCGGGGAGCTGTTTTTT; CDR3 protein: CASSVEVPGELFF
V gene: TRBV12-3/TRBV12-4; clone size: many; J gene: TRBJ1-1; D gene: TRBD1; CDR3 DNA: TGTGCCAGCAGCCCGGGACAGGGAAGGATGAACACTGAAGCTTTCTTT; CDR3 protein: CASSPGQGRMNTEAFF
V gene: TRBV5-1; clone size: few; J gene: TRBJ2-5; D gene: -; CDR3 DNA: TGCGCCAGCAGCTTGGAAGGGACTCCCCAAGAGACCCAGTACTTC; CDR3 protein: CASSLEGTPQETQYF
V gene: TRBV24-1; clone size: -; J gene: TRBJ1-2; D gene: TRBD1; CDR3 DNA: TGTGCCACCAGTGACTCAGACAGGGTCTATGGCTACACCTTC; CDR3 protein: CATSDSDRVYGYTF
V gene: TRBV5-1; clone size: many; J gene: TRBJ1-3; D gene: -; CDR3 DNA: TGCGCCAGCAGCGAGGGAACTGGAAACACCATATATTTT; CDR3 protein: CASSEGTGNTIYF
V gene: TRBV6-1; clone size: few; J gene: TRBJ2-3; D gene: TRBD2; CDR3 DNA: TGTGCCAGCAGCCCCGGGTTTGGGACTAGCGGCACAGATACGCAGTATTTT; CDR3 protein: CASSPGFGTSGTDTQYF
V gene: TRBV4-1; clone size: -; J gene: TRBJ2-1; D gene: -; CDR3 DNA: TGCGCCAGCAGCCAAGATCGAGAGTTCAATGAGCAGTTCTTC; CDR3 protein: CASSQDREFNEQFF
V gene: TRBV28; clone size: -; J gene: TRBJ1-2; D gene: TRBD1; CDR3 DNA: TGTGCCAGCAGTCCCCCGGGACAGGGGAGAGGCTACACCTTC; CDR3 protein: CASSPPGQGRGYTF
V gene: TRBV12-3/TRBV12-4; clone size: few; J gene: TRBJ2-6; D gene: -; CDR3 DNA: TGTGCCAGCAGGGGAAGGAGCTCTGGGGCCAACGTCCTGACTTTC; CDR3 protein: CASRGRSSGANVLTF
V gene: TRBV15; clone size: -; J gene: TRBJ2-3; D gene: -; CDR3 DNA: TGTGCCACCAGCGCCCGGGACAGCACAGATACGCAGTATTTT; CDR3 protein: CATSARDSTDTQYF
V gene: TRBV6-2/TRBV6-3; clone size: -; J gene: TRBJ2-7; D gene: -; CDR3 DNA: TGTGCCAGCATAGGAAGGTCCGAGCAGAACTTC; CDR3 protein: CASIGRSEQNF
V gene: TRBV12-3/TRBV12-4; clone size: many; J gene: TRBJ1-1; D gene: -; CDR3 DNA: TGTGCCAGCAGCACCAGGGGGAACACTGAAGCTTTCTTT; CDR3 protein: CASSTRGNTEAFF
V gene: TRBV12-3/TRBV12-4; clone size: few; J gene: TRBJ2-2; D gene: -; CDR3 DNA: TGTGCCAGCAGTTTACGAGCGGACCCCACCGGGGAGCTGTTTTTT; CDR3 protein: CASSLRADPTGELFF
V gene: TRBV9; clone size: once; J gene: TRBJ2-6; D gene: -; CDR3 DNA: TGTGCCAGCAGTCAACTCCACTCTGGGGCCAACGTCCTGACTTTC; CDR3 protein: CASSQLHSGANVLTF
V gene: TRBV9; clone size: -; J gene: TRBJ2-2; D gene: -; CDR3 DNA: TGTGCCAGCAGCGCCTGGACTACCGGGGAGCTGTTTTTT; CDR3 protein: CASSAWTTGELFF
V gene: TRBV4-2; clone size: few; J gene: TRBJ2-1; D gene: -; CDR3 DNA: TGTGCCAGCAGCCGGGAGCTGAAGGAGCAGTTCTTC; CDR3 protein: CASSRELKEQFF
V gene: TRBV7-9; clone size: many; J gene: TRBJ2-7; D gene: -; CDR3 DNA: TGTGCCAGCAGCTTAGGAGGGGGGAGCGAGCAGTACTTC; CDR3 protein: CASSLGGGSEQYF
V gene: TRBV2; clone size: -; J gene: TRBJ1-1; D gene: -; CDR3 DNA: TGTGCCAGCAGTGAAGGTTATGGAGGGACCAACACTGAAGCTTTCTTT; CDR3 protein: CASSEGYGGTNTEAFF
V gene: TRBV6-5; clone size: -; J gene: TRBJ2-7; D gene: -; CDR3 DNA: TGTGCCAGCAACAACGGGCCCTACGAGCAGTACTTC; CDR3 protein: CASNNGPYEQYF
V gene: TRBV12-3/TRBV12-4; clone size: many; J gene: TRBJ2-1; D gene: -; CDR3 DNA: TGTGCCAGCAGACTCCCTGGAGGGTACAATGAGCAGTTCTTC; CDR3 protein: CASRLPGGYNEQFF
V gene: TRBV12-3/TRBV12-4; clone size: -; J gene: TRBJ2-3; D gene: TRBD2; CDR3 DNA: TGTGCCAGCAGTTTAGTTGGGAGGGCCACAGGTACGCAGTATTTT; CDR3 protein: CASSLVGRATGTQYF